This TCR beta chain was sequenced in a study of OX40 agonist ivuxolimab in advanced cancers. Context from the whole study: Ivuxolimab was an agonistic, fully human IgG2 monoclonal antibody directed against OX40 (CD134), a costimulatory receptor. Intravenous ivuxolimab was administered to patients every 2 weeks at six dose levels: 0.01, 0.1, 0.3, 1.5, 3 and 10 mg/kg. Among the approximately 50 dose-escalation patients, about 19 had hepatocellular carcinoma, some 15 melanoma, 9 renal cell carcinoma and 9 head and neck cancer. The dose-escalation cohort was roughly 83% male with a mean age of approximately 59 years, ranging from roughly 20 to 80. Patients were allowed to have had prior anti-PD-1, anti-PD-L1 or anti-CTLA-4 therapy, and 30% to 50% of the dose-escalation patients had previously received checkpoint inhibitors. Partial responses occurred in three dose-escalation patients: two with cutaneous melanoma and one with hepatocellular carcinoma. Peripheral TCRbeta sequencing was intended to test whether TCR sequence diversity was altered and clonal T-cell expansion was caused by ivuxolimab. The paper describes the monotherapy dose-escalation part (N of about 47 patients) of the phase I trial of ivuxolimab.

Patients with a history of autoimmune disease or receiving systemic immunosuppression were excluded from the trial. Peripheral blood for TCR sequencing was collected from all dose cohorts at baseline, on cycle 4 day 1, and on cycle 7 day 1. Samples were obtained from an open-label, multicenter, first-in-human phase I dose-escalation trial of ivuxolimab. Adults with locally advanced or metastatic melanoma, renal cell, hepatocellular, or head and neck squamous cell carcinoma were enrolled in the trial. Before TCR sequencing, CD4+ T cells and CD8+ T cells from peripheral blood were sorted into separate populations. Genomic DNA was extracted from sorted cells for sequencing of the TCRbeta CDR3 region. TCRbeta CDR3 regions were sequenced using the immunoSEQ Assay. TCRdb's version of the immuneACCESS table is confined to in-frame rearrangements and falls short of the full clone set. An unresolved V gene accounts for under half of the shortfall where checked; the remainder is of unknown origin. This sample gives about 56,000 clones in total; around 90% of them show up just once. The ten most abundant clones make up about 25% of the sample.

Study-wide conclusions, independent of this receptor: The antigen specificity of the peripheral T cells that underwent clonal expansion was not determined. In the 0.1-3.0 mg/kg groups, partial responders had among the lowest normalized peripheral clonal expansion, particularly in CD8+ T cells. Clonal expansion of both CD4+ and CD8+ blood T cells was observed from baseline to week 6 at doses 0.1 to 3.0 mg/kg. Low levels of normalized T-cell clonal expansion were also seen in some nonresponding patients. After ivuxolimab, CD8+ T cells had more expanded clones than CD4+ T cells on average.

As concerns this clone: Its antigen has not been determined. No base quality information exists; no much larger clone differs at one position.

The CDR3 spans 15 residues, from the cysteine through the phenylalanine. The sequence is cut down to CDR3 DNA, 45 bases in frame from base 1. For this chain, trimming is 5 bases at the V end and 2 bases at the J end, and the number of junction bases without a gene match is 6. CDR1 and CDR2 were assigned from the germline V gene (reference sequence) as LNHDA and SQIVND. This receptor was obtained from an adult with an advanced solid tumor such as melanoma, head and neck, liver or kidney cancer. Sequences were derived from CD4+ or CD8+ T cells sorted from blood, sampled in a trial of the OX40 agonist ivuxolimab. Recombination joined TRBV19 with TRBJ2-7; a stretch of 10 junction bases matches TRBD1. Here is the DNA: TGTGCCAGTAGTGTGGGGACAGGGGATGCCTACGAGCAGTACTTC. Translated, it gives CASSVGTGDAYEQYF. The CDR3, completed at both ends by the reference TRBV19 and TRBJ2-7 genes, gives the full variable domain DGGITQSPKYLFRKEGQNVTLSCEQNLNHDAMYWYRQDPGQGLRLIYYSQIVNDFQKGDIAEGYSVSREKKESFPLTVTSAQKNPTAFYLCASSVGTGDAYEQYFGPGTRLTVT.